This T cell receptor beta chain was retrieved from a study of naive and memory T cell subsets. The SP2 primer and nested alpha and beta constant region primers amplified ligated cDNA in four rounds. For blood and skin samples, reverse transcription used TCR alpha and beta constant primers. TCRdb re-derived calls from the 5' RACE reads in MiXCR, one entry per CDR3 protein. The repertoire holds 56,000 or so distinct CDR3 sequences, with under 10% as singletons. TCR cDNA received a 3' ligated oligonucleotide that carried a UMI. Reverse transcription used DNase-treated unsorted total RNA, aiming for roughly 1 to 1000 ng. Whole-study findings and limits: Potentially, T cell activation and differentiation skew this RNA-based measurement.

The sample holds many counts of this clonotype. The antigen is unknown. V lost 3 bases and J 4 bases, leaving 18 bases between the germline ends. CDR3 size: 16 residues. CDR1 is LNHDA and CDR2 is SQIVND in the germline V gene (reference sequence). The chain joins TRBV19 to TRBJ1-2; maybe TRBD1 (5 bases). The receptor's source is a female donor in good health. CDR3 sequence (DNA): TGTGCCAGTAGTATCTTCGCAGACAGCGCTACCTATGGCTACACCTTC. This encodes CASSIFADSATYGYTF. Complete variable domain (other parts from reference TRBV19 and TRBJ1-2): DGGITQSPKYLFRKEGQNVTLSCEQNLNHDAMYWYRQDPGQGLRLIYYSQIVNDFQKGDIAEGYSVSREKKESFPLTVTSAQKNPTAFYLCASSIFADSATYGYTFGSGTRLTVV.